This entry lists 5 T cell receptor beta chains sequenced from one sample in a study of blood T cell repertoires in COVID-19 (TCRdb year 2020). Libraries came from the immunoSEQ multiplex PCR assay. TCRdb holds this immuneACCESS table with in-frame rearrangements only. Some clones are missing; in checked studies, unresolved V genes explain under half, and the rest has no known cause. A total of approximately 450,000 clones appear in this sample, around nine tenths of them only once. The ten largest clones take up under 2% of the sample. Material for sequencing was PBMCs or T cells enriched from blood (not recorded which). The receptors derive from a woman between 18 and 30 years old with acute COVID-19.

CDR3 in DNA: TGTGCCAGCAGCTTCGGGACATCACCACACACTGAAGCTTTCTTT. Its translation: CASSFGTSPHTEAFF. J is TRBJ1-1 and V is TRBV7-8; maybe TRBD1 (6 bases). Germline-derived CDR1 and CDR2 are SGHVS and FQNEAQ. V gave up 3 bases and J gave up 3 bases, with 14 bases separating them. The CDR3 is 15 residues long.

The chain links TRBV29-1 to TRBJ1-2, with 9 bases matching TRBD1. In germline, CDR1 is SQVTM, CDR2 ANQGSEA. V lost 6 bases, J lost 2 bases, and 4 bases stayed unmatched. The CDR3 runs to 13 residues. CDR3 protein: CSVGTGKNYGYTF. The DNA of the CDR3 is TGCAGCGTCGGGACAGGGAAGAACTATGGCTACACCTTC. Together with reference TRBV29-1 and TRBJ1-2, the CDR3 gives the full variable domain: SAVISQKPSRDICQRGTSLTIQCQVDSQVTMMFWYRQQPGQSLTLIATANQGSEATYESGFVIDKFPISRPNLTFSTLTVSNMSPEDSSIYLCSVGTGKNYGYTFGSGTRLTVV.

Written as DNA, the CDR3 is TGTGCCAGCAGCCGACTAGTGGGTGAGCAGTTCTTC. Protein product: CASSRLVGEQFF. The chain has TRBV5-5 and TRBJ2-1; TRBD2 is a possible D gene (6 bases). The CDR3 loop spans 12 amino acids. Germline V lookup: CDR1 SGHKS, CDR2 YYEKEE (reference sequence). V lost 4 bases and J lost 9, with 11 bases in between.

This chain uses TRBV5-1 with TRBJ1-1; TRBD1 matches at 9 bases. This CDR3 spans 16 amino acids. V lost 4 bases, J lost 0 bases, and 7 bases stayed unmatched. CDR1 and CDR2 (germline): SGHRS, YFSETQ. The CDR3 is CASSPWTGVLNTEAFF. In nucleotides, the CDR3 is TGCGCCAGCAGCCCGTGGACAGGGGTCCTGAACACTGAAGCTTTCTTT.

The chain joins TRBV5-5 to TRBJ2-3; 12 positions match TRBD2. The V gene's germline CDR1 is SGHKS and CDR2 YYEKEE (reference sequence). The CDR3 is made up of 16 amino acids. The junction had 6 bases not matched to a gene; V was cut back by 4 bases and J by 3 bases. This CDR3 reads CASSQILAGGTDTQYF. Written as DNA, the CDR3 is TGTGCCAGCAGCCAGATACTAGCGGGAGGAACAGATACGCAGTATTTT.